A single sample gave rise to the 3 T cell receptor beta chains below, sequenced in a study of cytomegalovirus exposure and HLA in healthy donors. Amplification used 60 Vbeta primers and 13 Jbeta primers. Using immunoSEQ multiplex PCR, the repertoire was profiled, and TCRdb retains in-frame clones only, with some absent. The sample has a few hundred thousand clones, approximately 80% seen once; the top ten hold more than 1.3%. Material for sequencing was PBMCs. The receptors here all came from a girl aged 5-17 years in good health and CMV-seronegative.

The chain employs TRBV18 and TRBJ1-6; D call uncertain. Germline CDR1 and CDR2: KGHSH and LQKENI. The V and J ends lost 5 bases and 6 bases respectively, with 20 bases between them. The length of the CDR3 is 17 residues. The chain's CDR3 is CASSGGLLGVGNSPLHF. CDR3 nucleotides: TGTGCCAGCTCAGGAGGACTCCTCGGGGTTGGTAATTCACCCCTCCACTTT. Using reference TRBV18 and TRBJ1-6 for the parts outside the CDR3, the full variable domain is NAGVMQNPRHLVRRRGQEARLRCSPMKGHSHVYWYRQLPEEGLKFMVYLQKENIIDESGMPKERFSAEFPKEGPSILRIQQVVRGDSAAYFCASSGGLLGVGNSPLHFGNGTRLTVT.

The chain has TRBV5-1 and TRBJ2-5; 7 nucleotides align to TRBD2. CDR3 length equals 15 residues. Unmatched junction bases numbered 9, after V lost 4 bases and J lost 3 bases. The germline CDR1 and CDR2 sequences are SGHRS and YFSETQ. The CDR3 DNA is TGCGCCAGCAGCCGAGCGGGGAGGTATGAAGAGACCCAGTACTTC. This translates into CASSRAGRYEETQYF.

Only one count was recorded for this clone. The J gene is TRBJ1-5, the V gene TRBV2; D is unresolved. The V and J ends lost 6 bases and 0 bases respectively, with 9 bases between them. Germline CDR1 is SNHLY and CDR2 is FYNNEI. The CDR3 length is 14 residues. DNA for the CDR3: TGTGCCAGCAGGAAGGAGAATAGCAATCAGCCCCAGCATTTT. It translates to CASRKENSNQPQHF.